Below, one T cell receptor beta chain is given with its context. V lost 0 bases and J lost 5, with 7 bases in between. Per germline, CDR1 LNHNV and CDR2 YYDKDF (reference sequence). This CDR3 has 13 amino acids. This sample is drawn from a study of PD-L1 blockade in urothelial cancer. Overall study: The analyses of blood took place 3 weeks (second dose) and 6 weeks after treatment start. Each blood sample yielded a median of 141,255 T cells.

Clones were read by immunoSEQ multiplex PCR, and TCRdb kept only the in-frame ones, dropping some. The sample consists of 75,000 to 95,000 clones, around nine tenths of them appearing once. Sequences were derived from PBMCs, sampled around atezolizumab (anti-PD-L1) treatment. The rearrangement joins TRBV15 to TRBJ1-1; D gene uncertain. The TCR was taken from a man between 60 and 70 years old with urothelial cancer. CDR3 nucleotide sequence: TGTGCCACCAGCAGAGAGCGGGGAACTGAAGCTTTCTTT. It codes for CATSRERGTEAFF.